This TCR beta chain was identified in a study of T cell responses to AZD1222 COVID-19 vaccine. TCRdb's table, derived via immunoSEQ multiplex PCR, lists solely in-frame clones and lacks some. Among 150,000 or so clones, around 89% were seen once, and the ten largest hold about 3.7%. Germline CDR1 SEHNR, CDR2 FQNEAQ (reference sequence). V gave up 3 bases and J gave up 1 base, with 12 bases separating them. The CDR3 runs 15 residues. Study conclusions and caveats: Females made up more of the donors, who were largely white British, and clonal diversity may have come out too low. Repertoires were sampled only after the peak T cell response.

A note on this clone: Its cognate antigen is unknown.

This sequence originates from an adult in good health. The chain uses TRBV7-9 and TRBJ1-1, with D hard to call. The sample here was peripheral blood, taken on day 0 of MenACWY control vaccination. The CDR3 here is CASSLGRNENTEAFF. In DNA, the CDR3 is TGTGCCAGCAGCTTGGGGAGAAACGAGAACACTGAAGCTTTCTTT. The full variable domain, completed using reference TRBV7-9 and TRBJ1-1, is DTGVSQNPRHKITKRGQNVTFRCDPISEHNRLYWYRQTLGQGPEFLTYFQNEAQLEKSRLLSDRFSAERPKGSFSTLEIQRTEQGDSAMYLCASSLGRNENTEAFFGQGTRLTVV.